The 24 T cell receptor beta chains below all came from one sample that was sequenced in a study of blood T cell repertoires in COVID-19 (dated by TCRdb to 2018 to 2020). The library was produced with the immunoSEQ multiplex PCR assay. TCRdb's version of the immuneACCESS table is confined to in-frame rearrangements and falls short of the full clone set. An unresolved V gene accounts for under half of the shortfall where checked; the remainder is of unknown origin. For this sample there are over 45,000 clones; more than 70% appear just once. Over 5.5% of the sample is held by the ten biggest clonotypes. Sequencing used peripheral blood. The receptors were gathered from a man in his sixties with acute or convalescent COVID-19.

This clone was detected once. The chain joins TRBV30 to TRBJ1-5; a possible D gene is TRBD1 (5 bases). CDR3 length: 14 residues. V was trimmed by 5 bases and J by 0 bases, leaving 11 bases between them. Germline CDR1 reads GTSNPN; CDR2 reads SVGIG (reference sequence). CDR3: CAWGGASSNQPQHF. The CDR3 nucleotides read TGTGCCTGGGGGGGAGCCAGTAGCAATCAGCCCCAGCATTTT.

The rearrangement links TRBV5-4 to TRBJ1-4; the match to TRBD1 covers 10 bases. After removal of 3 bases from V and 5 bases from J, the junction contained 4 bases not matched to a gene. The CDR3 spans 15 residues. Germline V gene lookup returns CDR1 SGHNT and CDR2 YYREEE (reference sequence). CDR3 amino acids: CASSYPGQGNEKLFF. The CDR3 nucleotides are TGTGCCAGCAGCTACCCGGGACAGGGGAATGAAAAACTGTTTTTT.

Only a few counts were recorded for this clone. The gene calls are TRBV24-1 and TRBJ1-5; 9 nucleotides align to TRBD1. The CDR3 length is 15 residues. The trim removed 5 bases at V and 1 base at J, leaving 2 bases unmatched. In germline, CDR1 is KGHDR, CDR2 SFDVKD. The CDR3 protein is CATSVGTGSNQPQHF. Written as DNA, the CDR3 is TGTGCCACCAGTGTCGGGACAGGGAGCAATCAGCCCCAGCATTTT.

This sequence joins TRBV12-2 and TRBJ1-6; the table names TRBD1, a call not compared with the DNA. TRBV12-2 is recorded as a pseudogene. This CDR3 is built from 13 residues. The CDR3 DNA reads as TGTGCAAGTCACCCCAGGGGTGGGTCACCCCTCCACTTT. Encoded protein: CASHPRGGSPLHF.

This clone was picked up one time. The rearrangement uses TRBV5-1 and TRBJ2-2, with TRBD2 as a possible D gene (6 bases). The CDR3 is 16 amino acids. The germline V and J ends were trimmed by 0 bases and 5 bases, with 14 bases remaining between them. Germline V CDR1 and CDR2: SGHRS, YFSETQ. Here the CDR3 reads CASSLEGGARTGELFF. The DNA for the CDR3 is TGCGCCAGCAGCTTGGAGGGCGGGGCGAGGACCGGGGAGCTGTTTTTT. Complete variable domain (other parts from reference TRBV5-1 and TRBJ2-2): KAGVTQTPRYLIKTRGQQVTLSCSPISGHRSVSWYQQTPGQGLQFLFEYFSETQRNKGNFPGRFSGRQFSNSRSEMNVSTLELGDSALYLCASSLEGGARTGELFFGEGSRLTVL.

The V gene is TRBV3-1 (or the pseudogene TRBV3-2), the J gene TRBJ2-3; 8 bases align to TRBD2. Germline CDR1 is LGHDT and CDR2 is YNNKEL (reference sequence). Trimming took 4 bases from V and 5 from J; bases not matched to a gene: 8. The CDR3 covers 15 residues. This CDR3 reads CASSLPGGALDTQYF. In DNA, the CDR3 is TGTGCCAGCAGCCTACCCGGGGGGGCCTTAGATACGCAGTATTTT.

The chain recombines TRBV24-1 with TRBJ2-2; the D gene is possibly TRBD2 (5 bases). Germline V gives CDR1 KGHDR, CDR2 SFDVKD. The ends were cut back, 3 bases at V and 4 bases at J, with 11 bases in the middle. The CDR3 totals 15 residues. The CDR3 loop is CATSDHGVATGELFF. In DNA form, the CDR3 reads TGTGCCACCAGTGATCACGGGGTGGCCACCGGGGAGCTGTTTTTT.

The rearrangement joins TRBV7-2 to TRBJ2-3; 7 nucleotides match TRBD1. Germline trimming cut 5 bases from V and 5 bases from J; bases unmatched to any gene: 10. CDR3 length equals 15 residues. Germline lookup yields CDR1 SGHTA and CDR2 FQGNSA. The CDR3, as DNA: TGTGCCAGCAGCCTGTCACTCGGGACAGTAGATACGCAGTATTTT. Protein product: CASSLSLGTVDTQYF.

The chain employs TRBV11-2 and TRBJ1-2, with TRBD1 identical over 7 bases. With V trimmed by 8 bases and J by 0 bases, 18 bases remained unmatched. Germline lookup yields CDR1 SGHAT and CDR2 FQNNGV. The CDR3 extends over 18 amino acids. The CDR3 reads CASSDRVVGGVSNYGYTF. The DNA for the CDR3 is TGTGCCAGCTCCGACCGGGTGGTAGGGGGCGTTTCTAACTATGGCTACACCTTC. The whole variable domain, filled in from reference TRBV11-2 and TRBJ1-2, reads EAGVAQSPRYKIIEKRQSVAFWCNPISGHATLYWYQQILGQGPKLLIQFQNNGVVDDSQLPKDRFSAERLKGVDSTLKIQPAKLEDSAVYLCASSDRVVGGVSNYGYTFGSGTRLTVV.

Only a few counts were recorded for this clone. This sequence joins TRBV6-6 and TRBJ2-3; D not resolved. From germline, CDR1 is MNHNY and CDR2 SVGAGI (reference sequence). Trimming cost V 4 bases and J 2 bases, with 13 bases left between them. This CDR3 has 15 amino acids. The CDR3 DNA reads TGTGCCAGCAGTTTCCCGGGTCAGCCCACAGATACGCAGTATTTT. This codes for CASSFPGQPTDTQYF.

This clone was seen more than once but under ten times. The CDR3: CASTRLEASNYGYTF. For the CDR3, the DNA is TGTGCCAGCACCCGGTTGGAGGCGAGTAACTATGGCTACACCTTC. The gene calls are TRBV5-6 and TRBJ1-2; D is unresolved. V lost 6 bases, J lost 1 base, and 16 bases lay in between. The CDR3 length is 15 residues. CDR1 and CDR2 (germline): SGHDT, YYEEEE. The full variable domain, its missing parts supplied by reference TRBV5-6 and TRBJ1-2, is DAGVTQSPTHLIKTRGQQVTLRCSPKSGHDTVSWYQQALGQGPQFIFQYYEEEERQRGNFPDRFSGHQFPNYSSELNVNALLLGDSALYLCASTRLEASNYGYTFGSGTRLTVV.

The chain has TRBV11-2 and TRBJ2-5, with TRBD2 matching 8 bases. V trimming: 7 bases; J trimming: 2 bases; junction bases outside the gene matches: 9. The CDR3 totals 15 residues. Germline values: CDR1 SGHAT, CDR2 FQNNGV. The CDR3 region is CASTLGTRVQETQYF. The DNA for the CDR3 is TGTGCCAGCACCCTCGGGACTAGGGTTCAAGAGACCCAGTACTTC.

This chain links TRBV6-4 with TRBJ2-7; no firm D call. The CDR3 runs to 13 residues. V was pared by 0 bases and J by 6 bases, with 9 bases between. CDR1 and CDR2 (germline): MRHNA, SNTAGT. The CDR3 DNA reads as TGTGCCAGCAGTGACTCGGGCTTTCGCGAGCAGTACTTC. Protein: CASSDSGFREQYF.

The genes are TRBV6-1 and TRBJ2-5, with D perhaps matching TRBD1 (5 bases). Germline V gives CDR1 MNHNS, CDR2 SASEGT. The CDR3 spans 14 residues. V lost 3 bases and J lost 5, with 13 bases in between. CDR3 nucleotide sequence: TGTGCCAGCAGTGAGGCATCCCCAGGGGAGACCCAGTACTTC. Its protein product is CASSEASPGETQYF.

The CDR3 reads CASSSDEGNIQYF. CDR3 DNA sequence: TGTGCCAGCAGTTCAGACGAGGGAAACATTCAGTACTTC. This chain joins TRBV6-4 and TRBJ2-4; a possible D gene is TRBD2 (5 bases). There are 13 residues in the CDR3. Trimming left V 5 bases short and J 6 bases short, with 11 bases between. Germline CDR1 reads MRHNA; CDR2 reads SNTAGT.

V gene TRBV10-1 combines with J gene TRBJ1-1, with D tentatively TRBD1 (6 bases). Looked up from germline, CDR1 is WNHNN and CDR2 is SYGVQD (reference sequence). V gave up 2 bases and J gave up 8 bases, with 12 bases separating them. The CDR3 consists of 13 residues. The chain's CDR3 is CASSEIRGGEAFF. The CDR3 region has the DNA TGCGCCAGCAGTGAGATCAGGGGCGGGGAAGCTTTCTTT.

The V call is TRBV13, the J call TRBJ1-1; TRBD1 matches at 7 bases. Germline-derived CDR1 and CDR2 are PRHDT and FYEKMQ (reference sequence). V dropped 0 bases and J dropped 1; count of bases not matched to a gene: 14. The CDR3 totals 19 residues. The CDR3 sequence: CASSLGFKMARDRNTEAFF. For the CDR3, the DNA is TGTGCCAGCAGCTTAGGCTTCAAGATGGCCCGGGACAGGAACACTGAAGCTTTCTTT.

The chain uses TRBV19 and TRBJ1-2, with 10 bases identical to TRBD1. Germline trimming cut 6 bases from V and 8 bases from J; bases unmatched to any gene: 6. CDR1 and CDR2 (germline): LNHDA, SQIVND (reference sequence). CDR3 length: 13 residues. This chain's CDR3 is CASSPRDRGGYTF. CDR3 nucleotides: TGTGCCAGTAGCCCCCGGGACAGGGGCGGCTACACCTTC.

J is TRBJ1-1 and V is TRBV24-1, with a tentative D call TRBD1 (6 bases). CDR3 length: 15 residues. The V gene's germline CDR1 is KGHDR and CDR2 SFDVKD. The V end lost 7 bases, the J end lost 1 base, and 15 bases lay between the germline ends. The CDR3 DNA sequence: TGTGCCACCAGACCGTCAGGCAGGGGGAACACTGAAGCTTTCTTT. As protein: CATRPSGRGNTEAFF.

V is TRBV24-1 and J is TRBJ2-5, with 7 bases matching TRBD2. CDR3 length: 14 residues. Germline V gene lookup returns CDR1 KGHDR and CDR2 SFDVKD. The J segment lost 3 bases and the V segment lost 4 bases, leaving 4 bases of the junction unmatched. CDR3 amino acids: CATSDGTTKETQYF. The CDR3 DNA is TGTGCCACCAGTGACGGGACTACCAAAGAGACCCAGTACTTC.

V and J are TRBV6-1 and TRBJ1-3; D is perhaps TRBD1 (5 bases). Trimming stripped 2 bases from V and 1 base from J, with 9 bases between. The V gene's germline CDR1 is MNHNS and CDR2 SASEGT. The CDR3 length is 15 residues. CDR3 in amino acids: CASSEQGSSGNTIYF. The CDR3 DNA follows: TGTGCCAGCAGTGAACAGGGCAGTTCTGGAAACACCATATATTTT.

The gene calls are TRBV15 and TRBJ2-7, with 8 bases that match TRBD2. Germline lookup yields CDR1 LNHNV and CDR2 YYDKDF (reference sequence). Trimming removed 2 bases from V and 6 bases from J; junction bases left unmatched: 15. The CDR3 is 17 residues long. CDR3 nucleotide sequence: TGTGCCACCAGCAGACCTACTGGGGCGGGGGGCGGGCGCGAGCAGTACTTC. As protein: CATSRPTGAGGGREQYF.

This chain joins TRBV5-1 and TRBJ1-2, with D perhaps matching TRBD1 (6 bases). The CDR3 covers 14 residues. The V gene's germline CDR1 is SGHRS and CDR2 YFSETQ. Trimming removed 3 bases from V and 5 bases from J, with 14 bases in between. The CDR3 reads CASSSTGGGYGYTF. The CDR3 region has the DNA TGCGCCAGCAGCTCCACGGGGGGCGGATATGGCTACACCTTC.

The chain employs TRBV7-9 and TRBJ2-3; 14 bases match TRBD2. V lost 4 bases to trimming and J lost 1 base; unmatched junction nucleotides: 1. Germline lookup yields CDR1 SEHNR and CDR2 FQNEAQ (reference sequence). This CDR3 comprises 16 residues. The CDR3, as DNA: TGTGCCAGCAGCTCGGGACTAGCGGGGGGCACAGATACGCAGTATTTT. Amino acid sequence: CASSSGLAGGTDTQYF. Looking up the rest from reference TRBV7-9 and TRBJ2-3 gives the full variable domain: DTGVSQNPRHKITKRGQNVTFRCDPISEHNRLYWYRQTLGQGPEFLTYFQNEAQLEKSRLLSDRFSAERPKGSFSTLEIQRTEQGDSAMYLCASSSGLAGGTDTQYFGPGTRLTVL.